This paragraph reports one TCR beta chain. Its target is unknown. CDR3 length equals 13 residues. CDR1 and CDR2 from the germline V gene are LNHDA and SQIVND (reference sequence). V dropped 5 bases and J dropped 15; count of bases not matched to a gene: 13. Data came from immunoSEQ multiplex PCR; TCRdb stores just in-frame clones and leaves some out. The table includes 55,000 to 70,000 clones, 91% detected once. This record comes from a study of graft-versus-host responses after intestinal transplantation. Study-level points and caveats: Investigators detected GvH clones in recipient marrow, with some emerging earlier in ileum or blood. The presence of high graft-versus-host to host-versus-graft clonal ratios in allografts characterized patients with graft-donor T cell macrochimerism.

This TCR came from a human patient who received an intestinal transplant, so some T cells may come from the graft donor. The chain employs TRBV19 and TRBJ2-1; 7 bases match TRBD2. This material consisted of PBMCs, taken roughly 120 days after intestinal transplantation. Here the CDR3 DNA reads TGTGCCAGTAGTTCCTTCTTTGCGGGAGTAGCGTTCTTC. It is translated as CASSSFFAGVAFF.